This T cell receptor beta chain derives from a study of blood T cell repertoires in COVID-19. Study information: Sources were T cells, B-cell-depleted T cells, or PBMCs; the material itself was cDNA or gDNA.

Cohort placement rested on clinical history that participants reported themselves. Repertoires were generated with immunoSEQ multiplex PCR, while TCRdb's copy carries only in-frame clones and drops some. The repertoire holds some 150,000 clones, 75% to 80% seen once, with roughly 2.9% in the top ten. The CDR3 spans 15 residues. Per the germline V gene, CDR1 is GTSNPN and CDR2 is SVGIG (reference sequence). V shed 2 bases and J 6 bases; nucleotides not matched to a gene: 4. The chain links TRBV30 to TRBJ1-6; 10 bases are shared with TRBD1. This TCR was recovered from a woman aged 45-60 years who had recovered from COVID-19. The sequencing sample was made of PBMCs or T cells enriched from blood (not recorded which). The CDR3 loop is CAWSRRTGGNSPLHF. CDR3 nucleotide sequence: TGTGCCTGGAGTCGGAGGACAGGGGGTAATTCACCCCTCCACTTT. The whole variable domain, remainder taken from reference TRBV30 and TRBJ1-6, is SQTIHQWPATLVQPVGSPLSLECTVEGTSNPNLYWYRQAAGRGLQLLFYSVGIGQISSEVPQNLSASRPQDRQFILSSKKLLLSDSGFYLCAWSRRTGGNSPLHFGNGTRLTVT.